This TCR beta chain appears in the sequencing data of a study of blood T cells in healthy people across ages. The study recruited healthy Caucasian donors from Russia who were aged about 6 to 95. The extraction recovered at least 5.5 micrograms of total RNA per sample. The CDR3 sequence is 16 residues long. Germline V lookup: CDR1 MGHDK, CDR2 SYGVNS. V was clipped by 5 bases and J by 8 bases; unmatched bases: 11. A second about 7 to 11 cycle PCR used barcoded and J-beta primers. The template-switch adaptor, which had 12 random nucleotides, put a tag on each cDNA molecule. The study obtained at least 2.5 million CDR3-containing paired-end reads from every sample. TCRdb recomputed calls from the 5' RACE reads with MiXCR, one row per CDR3 protein. The table records 1.5 million or so distinct CDR3 sequences, about 43% of them present only once.

The gene calls are TRBV25-1 and TRBJ2-1; TRBD2 aligns across 11 bases. The receptor was isolated from a woman in her late teens or twenties in good health. Sequencing was performed on blood. Written as DNA, the CDR3 is TGTGCCAGCAGTTTCTTCCTAGCGGGAGGTTACGATGAGCAGTTCTTC. This gives the protein CASSFFLAGGYDEQFF.